The T cell receptor beta chain under discussion was sequenced for a study of T cell changes during pregnancy in multiple sclerosis. TCRdb's table, derived via immunoSEQ multiplex PCR, lists solely in-frame clones and lacks some. The repertoire holds approximately 46,000 clones, with more than 85% as singletons. V lost 3 bases and J lost 8, with 16 bases in between. Germline V lookup: CDR1 MDHEN, CDR2 SYDVKM. This CDR3 spans 15 amino acids. The sequenced sample was CD4+ T cells from peripheral blood mononuclear cells, obtained after pregnancy. The chain employs TRBV28 and TRBJ1-4; D might be TRBD1 (5 bases). This TCR came from a female donor with multiple sclerosis, enrolled in a pregnancy study. The CDR3 DNA sequence: TGTGCCAGCAGTTTGTCGGGGGGTGGTCAAGAAAAACTGTTTTTT. Translated, it gives CASSLSGGGQEKLFF.